This TCR beta chain comes out of a study of cytomegalovirus exposure and HLA in healthy donors. Per the germline V gene, CDR1 is SGHVS and CDR2 is FNYEAQ. This CDR3 is built from 13 residues. The ends lost 5 bases at V and 6 bases at J; junction bases unmatched: 4. On this clone: Its antigen is unknown. Distinct nucleotide sequences in the sample also encode this CDR3.

Vbeta (60) and Jbeta (13) primers were used in the PCR. Original processing notes: A follow-up analysis tallied about 88 million unique TCR beta chains, some 9.9 million shared. Some clones are missing from TCRdb's copy, which holds only in-frame ones; the method was immunoSEQ multiplex PCR. That table is the source of V, J and clone size, and D and trimming were worked out from the DNA. The repertoire has about 200,000 clones, roughly 80% of them found once; the top ten carry 2.9%. Whole-study findings and limits: Within the data, a cluster of highly shared sequence variants was likely a sequencing artifact. HLA alleles were associated with 15,000 to 20,000 TCR beta sequences in a later analysis at 0.05 false discovery rate. The authors enumerated 150 to 200 TCR beta chains as linked to cytomegalovirus.

Sequencing input: PBMCs. The TCR originated in a man in his thirties or forties in good health and CMV-seronegative. The chain has TRBV7-6 and TRBJ2-7; 10 bases fit TRBD1. This chain's CDR3 is CASSRDRGGEQYF. CDR3 coding DNA: TGTGCCAGCAGCCGGGACAGGGGCGGCGAGCAGTACTTC.